The 21 T cell receptor beta chains reported below all come from one sample, sequenced in a study of Graves' ophthalmopathy and Graves' hyperthyroidism. As the template, RNA transcripts were used to amplify TCR beta CDR3 regions. HTBI primers were employed in first-round RT-PCR, then a second-round multiplex PCR followed. TCRdb re-derived calls from the multiplex PCR reads in MiXCR, one entry per CDR3 protein. Of 150,000 to 200,000 distinct CDR3 sequences listed, approximately 40% are singletons. Material for sequencing was peripheral blood. These receptors were obtained from a woman aged 40 to 50 with Graves' ophthalmopathy.

This clonotype was counted many times. The V call is TRBV20-1, the J call TRBJ1-2, with TRBD1 identical over 7 bases. J was trimmed by 7 bases and V by 3 bases; bases with no gene match: 5. The CDR3 extends over 12 amino acids. The germline V gene encodes CDR1 DFQATT and CDR2 SNEGSKA (reference sequence). Here the CDR3 reads CSASANRGGYTF. In DNA, the CDR3 is TGCAGTGCTAGTGCGAACAGGGGTGGCTACACCTTC.

This clonotype was seen repeatedly, ten times or more. This rearrangement joins TRBV12-3 or TRBV12-4 to TRBJ1-2; tentatively, D is TRBD1 (6 bases). The CDR3 is made up of 15 amino acids. V lost 5 bases and J lost 2, with 15 bases in between. In nucleotides, the CDR3 is TGTGCCAGCAGTCCAATTCGGACAGCGAACTATGGCTACACCTTC. This gives the protein CASSPIRTANYGYTF.

There are many counts of this clonotype. The chain joins TRBV7-9 to TRBJ1-6; 7 bases are shared with TRBD1. The CDR3 contains 14 residues. The germline V gene has CDR1 SEHNR and CDR2 FQNEAQ (reference sequence). V trimming: 7 bases; J trimming: 7 bases; junction bases outside the gene matches: 7. The CDR3: CASTRGQENSPLHF. Here the CDR3 DNA reads TGTGCCAGCACGCGCGGACAGGAAAATTCACCCCTCCACTTT.

Many counts were recorded for this clonotype. The chain couples TRBV19 to TRBJ1-5, with 9 nucleotides matching TRBD1. V shed 6 bases and J 2 bases; nucleotides not matched to a gene: 5. The CDR3 loop spans 15 amino acids. Germline values: CDR1 LNHDA, CDR2 SQIVND (reference sequence). CDR3 protein: CASSPDRGRNQPQHF. CDR3 sequence (DNA): TGTGCCAGTAGCCCGGACAGGGGACGCAATCAGCCCCAGCATTTT. Variable domain in full (rest from reference TRBV19 and TRBJ1-5): DGGITQSPKYLFRKEGQNVTLSCEQNLNHDAMYWYRQDPGQGLRLIYYSQIVNDFQKGDIAEGYSVSREKKESFPLTVTSAQKNPTAFYLCASSPDRGRNQPQHFGDGTRLSIL.

This clonotype has at least ten counts. The J gene is TRBJ2-7, the V gene TRBV7-2; tentative D call: TRBD2 (6 bases). This CDR3 has 13 amino acids. V lost 2 bases and J lost 8, with 13 bases in between. CDR1 is SGHTA, CDR2 FQGNSA, per germline. CDR3 DNA: TGTGCCAGCAGCTTAACGGGTGGGGGGAAGCAGTACTTC. This translates into CASSLTGGGKQYF.

This clonotype showed up many times. The conserved final phenylalanine or tryptophan is absent from the CDR3, which likely points to a read error. The J gene is TRBJ1-6, the V gene TRBV4-3; no clear D. Germline CDR1 reads LGHNA; CDR2 reads YSLEER. V was pared by 0 bases and J by 4 bases, with 13 bases between. The CDR3 totals 17 residues. This CDR3 is CASSQEPRTSYNSPLHS. DNA for the CDR3: TGCGCCAGCAGCCAAGAACCCCGGACGAGTTATAATTCACCCCTCCACTCT.

This clonotype was seen at least ten times. The chain carries TRBV7-6 and TRBJ2-7, with D unresolved. The CDR3 contains 11 residues. Trimming pared 6 bases from V and 7 bases from J, leaving 10 bases between. Germline CDR1 reads SGHVS; CDR2 reads FNYEAQ. CDR3 sequence: CASSLANEQYF. The DNA of the CDR3 is TGTGCCAGCAGTTTGGCTAATGAGCAGTACTTC. The complete variable domain, with remaining parts taken from reference TRBV7-6 and TRBJ2-7, reads GAGVSQSPRYKVTKRGQDVALRCDPISGHVSLYWYRQALGQGPEFLTYFNYEAQQDKSGLPNDRFSAERPEGSISTLTIQRTEQRDSAMYRCASSLANEQYFGPGTRLTVT.

V gene TRBV6-5 combines with J gene TRBJ2-7; no clear D gene. The V end was cut by 6 bases, the J end by 1 base, with 19 bases between. Germline V lookup: CDR1 MNHEY, CDR2 SVGAGI. The CDR3 covers 16 residues. CDR3 nucleotides: TGTGCCAGCAGCTTATTTACGGGCAGCCATTCCTACGAGCAGTACTTC. Translating gives CASSLFTGSHSYEQYF.

This clonotype was found many times. The chain has TRBV20-1 and TRBJ1-2; TRBD1 agrees at 9 bases. The V gene's germline CDR1 is DFQATT and CDR2 SNEGSKA (reference sequence). The CDR3 sequence is 16 residues long. DNA of the CDR3: TGCCTAACCAACGTACACGGGGGGACAGGGAATTATGGCTACACCTTC. This translates into CLTNVHGGTGNYGYTF.

This clonotype appeared many times. The CDR3 coding sequence is TGTGCCAGCACCACCCAGGGGGCGGTCTATGGCTACACCTTC. Protein sequence: CASTTQGAVYGYTF. The chain uses TRBV6-5 and TRBJ1-2; 8 bases fit TRBD1. The V gene end was trimmed by 7 bases and the J gene end by 4 bases; junction bases not matched to a gene: 8. In germline, CDR1 is MNHEY, CDR2 SVGAGI. This CDR3 contains 14 residues.

This clonotype was recorded at least ten times. The chain recombines TRBV27 with TRBJ1-2; 7 nucleotides agree with TRBD1. Looked up from germline, CDR1 is MNHEY and CDR2 is SMNVEV (reference sequence). The CDR3 runs to 16 residues. The trim removed 5 bases at V and 3 bases at J, leaving 12 bases unmatched. Here the CDR3 DNA reads TGTGCCAGCAGTCTGAAATGGGACAGTAAATACTATGGCTACACCTTC. It codes for CASSLKWDSKYYGYTF.

This clonotype was seen a handful of times. The genes are TRBV11-2 and TRBJ2-7; 10 nucleotides match TRBD2. The germline gives CDR1 SGHAT, CDR2 FQNNGV. This CDR3 spans 13 amino acids. V shed 11 bases, J shed 6 bases, and the junction held 10 bases outside the gene matches. CDR3 region: CAGTGTSESEQYF. In DNA, the CDR3 is TGTGCCGGGACCGGGACTAGCGAAAGCGAGCAGTACTTC.

This clonotype was recorded at least ten times. This rearrangement joins TRBV7-9 to TRBJ1-6; D gene uncertain. The CDR3 has 13 amino acids. The V end was cut by 8 bases, the J end by 8 bases, with 13 bases between. CDR1 SEHNR and CDR2 FQNEAQ come from the germline V gene (reference sequence). The CDR3 sequence: CASRPFADSPLHF. CDR3 coding DNA: TGTGCCAGCCGCCCCTTCGCGGATTCACCCCTCCACTTT.

V and J are TRBV15 and TRBJ2-5; D ambiguous. Germline CDR1 and CDR2: LNHNV and YYDKDF (reference sequence). V was trimmed by 0 bases and J by 5 bases, leaving 10 bases between them. The CDR3 consists of 14 residues. The CDR3 nucleotides are TGTGCCACCAGCAGAGATGCAGGTGGCGAGACCCAGTACTTC. This gives the protein CATSRDAGGETQYF.

This clonotype showed up many times. The J gene is TRBJ2-7, the V gene TRBV11-1, with D possibly TRBD1 on 5 matching bases. Trimming stripped 5 bases from V and 3 bases from J, with 8 bases between. Germline V lookup: CDR1 SGHAT, CDR2 FQDESV (reference sequence). CDR3 size: 12 residues. CDR3 in DNA: TGTGCCAGCAGCCGACAGAGCTACGAGCAGTACTTC. It encodes CASSRQSYEQYF.

The chain employs TRBV28 and TRBJ1-5; 12 positions match TRBD1. The CDR3 has 16 amino acids. V shed 4 bases, J shed 7 bases, and the junction held 8 bases outside the gene matches. Germline V gives CDR1 MDHEN, CDR2 SYDVKM. The CDR3: CASSSQGQGAGQPQHF. In DNA form, the CDR3 reads TGTGCCAGCAGTTCTCAGGGACAGGGGGCCGGGCAGCCCCAGCATTTT.

The table lists this clonotype with many counts. The chain employs TRBV12-3 or TRBV12-4 and TRBJ2-6; tentatively, D is TRBD1 (6 bases). V was pared by 5 bases and J by 0 bases, with 17 bases between. The CDR3 length is 18 residues. The CDR3: CASSPGQPYSSGANVLTF. The CDR3 nucleotides are TGTGCCAGCAGTCCCGGACAGCCTTACAGCTCTGGGGCCAACGTCCTGACTTTC.

This clonotype came up many times. J is TRBJ1-1 and V is TRBV14, with D possibly being TRBD1 (5 bases). CDR3 size: 12 residues. Looked up from germline, CDR1 is SGHDN and CDR2 is FVKESK. V dropped 1 base and J dropped 11 bases, with 11 bases sitting between them. The CDR3 spells CASSQVGRAAFF. In DNA form, the CDR3 reads TGTGCCAGCAGCCAAGTGGGACGAGCGGCTTTCTTT.

The sample holds many counts of this clonotype. The V and J genes are TRBV20-1 and TRBJ1-2; TRBD1 might be the D (5 bases). V lost 4 bases and J 4 bases, leaving 13 bases between the germline ends. The CDR3 runs to 13 residues. In germline, CDR1 is DFQATT, CDR2 SNEGSKA (reference sequence). The CDR3 DNA reads as TGCAGTGCTACGACTCCAGGGAGCTATGGCTACACCTTC. Its protein is CSATTPGSYGYTF.

This clonotype came up many times. The chain has TRBV12-3 or TRBV12-4 and TRBJ1-1; the match to TRBD1 covers 7 bases. V lost 4 bases, J lost 4 bases, and 6 bases stayed unmatched. The CDR3 is made up of 14 amino acids. The DNA of the CDR3 is TGTGCCAGCAGTTCAACTCGACAGGGCACTGAAGCTTTCTTT. This gives the protein CASSSTRQGTEAFF.

V and J are TRBV6-1 and TRBJ1-5, with 9 bases lining up with TRBD1. The CDR3 runs 15 residues. The V segment lost 3 bases and the J segment 5 bases; nucleotides outside the gene matches: 5. Germline V CDR1 and CDR2: MNHNS, SASEGT. CDR3 protein: CASSEEGQGYQPQHF. Written as DNA, the CDR3 is TGTGCCAGCAGTGAGGAGGGACAGGGCTATCAGCCCCAGCATTTT.